Given below is one T cell receptor beta chain in context. Its specificity is unknown. The data belong to a study of cytomegalovirus exposure and HLA in healthy donors. Primers included in the PCR were 60 Vbeta and 13 Jbeta primers. Here immunoSEQ multiplex PCR was the method, and the copy in TCRdb shows in-frame clones only, minus some. Of roughly 100,000 clones listed, over 60% are singletons. This CDR3 spans 15 amino acids. Germline values: CDR1 SQVTM, CDR2 ANQGSEA. The trim removed 5 bases at V and 6 bases at J, leaving 9 bases unmatched. Regarding the study as a whole: Accounts indicate the classifier identified cytomegalovirus status with strong specificity and sensitivity. Some V segments, TRBV6-2 and TRBV6-3 among them, were indistinguishable and were therefore excluded.

The sample was PBMCs. V usage is TRBV29-1 and J usage is TRBJ2-3; 12 nucleotides agree with TRBD2. This TCR came from a woman in her late teens or twenties in good health and CMV-seropositive. CDR3 nucleotides: TGCAGCGTTCCCGGACTAGCGGGACTTGGGGATACGCAGTATTTT. Its protein product is CSVPGLAGLGDTQYF.